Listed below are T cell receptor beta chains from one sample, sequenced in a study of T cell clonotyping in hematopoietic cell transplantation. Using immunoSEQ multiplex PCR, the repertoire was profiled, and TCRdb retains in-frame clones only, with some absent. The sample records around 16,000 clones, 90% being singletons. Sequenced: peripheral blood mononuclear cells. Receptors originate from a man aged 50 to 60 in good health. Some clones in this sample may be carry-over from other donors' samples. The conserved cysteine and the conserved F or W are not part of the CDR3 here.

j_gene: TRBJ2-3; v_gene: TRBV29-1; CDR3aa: SVKTSGESDTQY
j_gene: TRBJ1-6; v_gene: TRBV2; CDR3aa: ASKVQKNSPLH
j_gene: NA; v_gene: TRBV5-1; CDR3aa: ASSLGTGFYEQY
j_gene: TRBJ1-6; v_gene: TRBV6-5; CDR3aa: ASNTGSQGSPLH
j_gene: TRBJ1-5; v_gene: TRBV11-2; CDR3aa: ASSQGAGYNQPQH
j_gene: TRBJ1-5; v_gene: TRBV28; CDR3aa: ASSFAGRGSNQPQH
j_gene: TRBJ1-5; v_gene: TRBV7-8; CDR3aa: ASSLAGTPGIGQPQH
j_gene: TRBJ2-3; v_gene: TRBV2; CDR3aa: ASSDRLAYPDTQY
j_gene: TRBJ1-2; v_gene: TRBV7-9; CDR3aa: ASSLSDPVDGYT
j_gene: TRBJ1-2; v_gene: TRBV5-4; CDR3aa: ASGTGGSYGYT
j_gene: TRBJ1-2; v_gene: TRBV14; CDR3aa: ASSHARGDGYT
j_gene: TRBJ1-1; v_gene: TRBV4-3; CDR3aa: ASSQVPGREDTEAF
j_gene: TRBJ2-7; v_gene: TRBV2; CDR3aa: ASSEPWSYEQY
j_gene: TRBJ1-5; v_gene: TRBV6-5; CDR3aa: ASSYERNQPQH
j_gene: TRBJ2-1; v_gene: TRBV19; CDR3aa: ASSFDWDEQF
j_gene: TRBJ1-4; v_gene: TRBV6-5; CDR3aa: ASSYSGLTNEKLF